These T cell receptor beta chains were read from a single sample in a study of PD-1 blockade in mismatch repair-deficient tumors. This table comes from immunoSEQ multiplex PCR, and its TCRdb copy is limited to in-frame clones, with some not included. The sample yields about 19,000 clones, roughly 82% seen once. Source: PBMCs, taken 52 weeks after starting pembrolizumab. The receptors here all came from an adult with mismatch repair-deficient cancer. Each CDR3 is given with its conserved first and last residue. The D gene is left open where the match is weak. Rows give clone size only sometimes, using once, few, many, or a class for an expanded clone.

>TRBD1|NA|TRBV18|TRBJ1-3
CASSPGTGGRNTIYF
TGTGCCAGCTCACCAGGAACAGGGGGAAGAAACACCATATATTTT
>NA|NA|TRBV21-1|TRBJ1-1
CASSSQGVGTEAFF
TGTGCCAGCAGCTCACAGGGAGTAGGCACTGAAGCTTTCTTT
>NA|NA|TRBV6-1|TRBJ2-3
CASSPGGSTDTQYF
TGTGCCAGCAGTCCCGGGGGTAGCACAGATACGCAGTATTTT
>TRBD2|NA|TRBV7-9|TRBJ2-1
CASSLVGSGTTDKQFF
TGTGCCAGCAGCTTAGTCGGTAGCGGGACAACAGACAAACAGTTCTTC
>TRBD2|NA|TRBV9|TRBJ2-7
CASSPRGSGSYEQYF
TGTGCCAGCAGCCCCCGGGGTAGCGGGAGCTACGAGCAGTACTTC
>TRBD1|NA|TRBV6-1|TRBJ1-1
CASSDRGQARTEAFF
TGTGCCAGCAGTGACCGGGGACAGGCGCGGACTGAAGCTTTCTTT
>NA|NA|TRBV9|TRBJ1-1
CASSVADGAGEAFF
TGTGCCAGCAGCGTAGCCGACGGCGCAGGTGAAGCTTTCTTT
>TRBD2|NA|TRBV19|TRBJ2-1
CASSIIPGTSGSYNEQFF
TGTGCCAGTAGTATAATCCCCGGGACTAGCGGGAGTTACAATGAGCAGTTCTTC
>TRBD1|NA|TRBV13|TRBJ2-1
CASSLGDRGNNEQFF
TGTGCCAGCAGCTTAGGGGACAGGGGGAACAATGAGCAGTTCTTC
>TRBD2|NA|TRBV5-4|TRBJ2-4
CASSVGTSGRNIQYF
TGTGCCAGCAGCGTCGGGACTAGCGGAAGGAACATTCAGTACTTC
>NA|NA|TRBV6-1|TRBJ2-7
CASSEQDYSYEQYF
TGTGCCAGCAGTGAACAAGACTATTCCTACGAGCAGTACTTC
>TRBD2|NA|TRBV6-6|TRBJ2-7
CASSPRLAGSYEQYF
TGTGCCAGCAGTCCCCGACTAGCGGGAAGCTACGAGCAGTACTTC
>TRBD1|NA|TRBV19|TRBJ1-1
CASSLTGVPTEAFF
TGTGCCAGTAGTCTTACAGGGGTACCCACTGAAGCTTTCTTT
>TRBD1|NA|TRBV30|TRBJ1-5
CAWRETGLYQPQHF
TGTGCCTGGAGAGAGACAGGGCTCTATCAGCCCCAGCATTTT
>TRBD2|NA|TRBV27|TRBJ2-1
CASSLAGILDEQFF
TGTGCCAGCAGTCTAGCGGGAATTTTGGATGAGCAGTTCTTC
>NA|NA|TRBV21-1|TRBJ2-5
CASSINFQETQYF
TGTGCCAGCAGCATTAACTTTCAAGAGACCCAGTACTTC
>TRBD1|NA|TRBV5-1|TRBJ1-2
CASSSPYRTGDGYTF
TGCGCCAGCAGCTCGCCCTATCGGACAGGGGATGGCTACACCTTC
>TRBD2|NA|TRBV27|TRBJ2-5
CASSPGLAGYLETQYF
TGTGCCAGCAGTCCGGGACTAGCGGGATACTTAGAGACCCAGTACTTC
>NA|once|TRBV7-8|TRBJ2-2
CASSLVQTRTGELFF
TGTGCCAGCAGCTTAGTCCAGACTCGTACCGGGGAGCTGTTTTTT
>TRBD2|NA|TRBV6-1|TRBJ2-7
CAILPRTSGYEQYF
TGTGCCATCCTTCCTAGGACTAGCGGCTACGAGCAGTACTTC
>NA|once|TRBV19|TRBJ2-1
CASMETGKDPYNEQFF
TGTGCCAGTATGGAAACCGGGAAAGACCCCTACAATGAGCAGTTCTTC
>NA|NA|TRBV27|TRBJ1-1
CASSLLGGNTEAFF
TGTGCCAGCAGTTTATTAGGAGGGAACACTGAAGCTTTCTTT
>TRBD1|NA|TRBV28|TRBJ2-7
CASALSGQRPYEQYF
TGTGCCAGCGCCCTCTCGGGACAGCGTCCCTACGAGCAGTACTTC
>NA|few|TRBV6-5|TRBJ2-7
CASTADRTYEQYF
TGTGCCAGCACCGCGGACAGAACCTACGAGCAGTACTTC
>TRBD2|NA|TRBV18|TRBJ2-3
CASSHLAGGSDTQYF
TGTGCCAGCTCGCATCTAGCGGGAGGATCAGATACGCAGTATTTT
>NA|NA|TRBV5-1|TRBJ1-1
CASSPSAFF
TGCGCCAGCTCCCCCTCAGCTTTCTTT
>TRBD1|NA|TRBV7-9|TRBJ1-2
CASSLAMSGQGGNYGYTF
TGTGCCAGCAGCTTAGCTATGTCGGGGCAGGGGGGCAACTATGGCTACACCTTC
>TRBD1|NA|TRBV6-5|TRBJ1-2
CASSPRGATGGYTF
TGTGCCAGCAGTCCAAGGGGGGCGACAGGGGGCTACACCTTC
>NA|NA|TRBV6-1|TRBJ1-2
CASTDFTGDGYTF
TGTGCCAGCACCGACTTCACGGGGGACGGCTACACCTTC
>TRBD1|NA|TRBV6-5|TRBJ1-2
CASSYGTGVYGYTF
TGTGCCAGCAGTTATGGGACAGGGGTCTATGGCTACACCTTC
>TRBD1|NA|TRBV7-9|TRBJ2-4
CASSSQGGSKNIQYF
TGTGCCAGCAGCTCACAGGGGGGTTCCAAAAACATTCAGTACTTC
>NA|once|TRBV19|TRBJ1-5
CASRFGREKISNQPQHF
TGTGCCAGTCGATTCGGCAGGGAAAAAATAAGCAATCAGCCCCAGCATTTT
>TRBD1|NA|TRBV27|TRBJ1-2
CASSSRGWIHGYTF
TGTGCCAGCAGTTCCAGGGGGTGGATTCATGGCTACACCTTC
>TRBD2|NA|TRBV7-9|TRBJ2-1
CASSSGTSGRKDEQFF
TGTGCCAGCAGCTCCGGGACTAGCGGGAGGAAAGATGAGCAGTTCTTC